The subject of this entry is one T cell receptor (beta chain). Its antigen remains unidentified. CDR1 and CDR2 (germline): SGHRS, YFSETQ. The CDR3 length is 13 residues. With 4 bases removed from V and 6 bases from J, the gap between germline ends came to 11 bases. These data originate in a study of OX40 agonist ivuxolimab in advanced cancers. Whole-study context: Mean age approximately 55 years, range 23 to 79; about 85% male.

Study results and limitations: Compared with others, partial responders at 0.1-3.0 mg/kg displayed clonal expansion among the lowest. Certain nonresponders likewise exhibited a low normalized T-cell clonal expansion. Dosing at 0.1 to 3.0 mg/kg was accompanied by clonal expansion of CD4+ and CD8+ blood T cells by week 6.

Sequencing was performed with immunoSEQ multiplex PCR; in TCRdb, only in-frame clones are kept and a portion is missing. The sample contains about 55,000 clones, less than 90% of which appear only once. The V and J genes are TRBV5-1 and TRBJ1-5; D perhaps matches TRBD1 (5 bases). The sequence was collected from an adult with an advanced solid tumor such as melanoma, head and neck, liver or kidney cancer. The sequencing here drew on CD4+ or CD8+ T cells sorted from blood, taken in a trial of the OX40 agonist ivuxolimab. CDR3 bases: TGCGCCAGCAGCAACGGGGCCGGTCAGCCCCAGCATTTT. Encoded protein: CASSNGAGQPQHF.